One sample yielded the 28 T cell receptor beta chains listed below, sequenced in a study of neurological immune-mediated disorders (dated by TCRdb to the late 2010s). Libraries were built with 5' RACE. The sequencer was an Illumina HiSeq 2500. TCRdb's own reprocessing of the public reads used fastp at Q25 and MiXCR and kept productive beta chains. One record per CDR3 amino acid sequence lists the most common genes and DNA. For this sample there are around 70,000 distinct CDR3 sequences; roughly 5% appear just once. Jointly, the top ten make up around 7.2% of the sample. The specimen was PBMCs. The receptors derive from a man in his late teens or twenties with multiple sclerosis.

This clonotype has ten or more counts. CDR3 DNA sequence: TGCGCCAGCAGCTTGGCACTAGCCGGAGAGCAGTACTTC. Protein: CASSLALAGEQYF. This chain connects TRBV5-1 to TRBJ2-7, with D perhaps matching TRBD2 (6 bases). V lost 0 bases and J lost 7, with 11 bases in between. The CDR3 runs to 13 residues. Germline V gene sequence: CDR1 SGHRS, CDR2 YFSETQ. Full variable domain (missing parts from reference TRBV5-1 and TRBJ2-7): KAGVTQTPRYLIKTRGQQVTLSCSPISGHRSVSWYQQTPGQGLQFLFEYFSETQRNKGNFPGRFSGRQFSNSRSEMNVSTLELGDSALYLCASSLALAGEQYFGPGTRLTVT.

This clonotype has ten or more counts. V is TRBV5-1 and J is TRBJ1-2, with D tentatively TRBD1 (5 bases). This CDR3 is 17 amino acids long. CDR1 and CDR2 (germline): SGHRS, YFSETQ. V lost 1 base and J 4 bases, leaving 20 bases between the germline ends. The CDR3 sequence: CASSLYRDPEDSYGYTF. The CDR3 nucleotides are TGCGCCAGCAGCTTGTACCGGGACCCGGAGGACTCCTATGGCTACACCTTC.

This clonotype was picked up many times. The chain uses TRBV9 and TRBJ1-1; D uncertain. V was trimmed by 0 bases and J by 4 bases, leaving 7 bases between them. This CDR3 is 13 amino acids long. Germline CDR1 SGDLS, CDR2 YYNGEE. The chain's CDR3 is CASSVGEITEAFF. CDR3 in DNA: TGTGCCAGCAGCGTAGGGGAGATCACTGAAGCTTTCTTT.

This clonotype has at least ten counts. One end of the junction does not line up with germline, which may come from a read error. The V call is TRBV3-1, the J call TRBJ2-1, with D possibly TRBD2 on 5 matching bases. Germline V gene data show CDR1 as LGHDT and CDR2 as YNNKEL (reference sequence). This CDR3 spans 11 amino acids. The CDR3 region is CASSQDGKAAF. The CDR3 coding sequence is TGTGCCAGCAGCCAAGACGGGAAGGCGGCCTTC.

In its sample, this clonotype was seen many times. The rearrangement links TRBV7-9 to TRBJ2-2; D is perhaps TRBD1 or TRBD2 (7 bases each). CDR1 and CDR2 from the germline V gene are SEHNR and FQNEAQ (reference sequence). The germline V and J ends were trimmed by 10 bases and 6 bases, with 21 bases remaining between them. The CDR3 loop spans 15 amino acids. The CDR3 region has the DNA TGTGCCAACGACCTCAGGGGGAGGGCCTCCGGGGAGCTGTTTTTT. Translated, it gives CANDLRGRASGELFF.

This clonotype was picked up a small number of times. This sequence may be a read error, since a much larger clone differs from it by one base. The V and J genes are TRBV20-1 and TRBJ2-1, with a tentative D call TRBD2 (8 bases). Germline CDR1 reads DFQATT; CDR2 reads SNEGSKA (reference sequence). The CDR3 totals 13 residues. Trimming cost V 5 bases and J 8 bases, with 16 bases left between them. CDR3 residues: CSAGTRGGYEQFF. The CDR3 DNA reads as TGCAGTGCTGGGACTAGAGGGGGCTATGAGCAGTTCTTC.

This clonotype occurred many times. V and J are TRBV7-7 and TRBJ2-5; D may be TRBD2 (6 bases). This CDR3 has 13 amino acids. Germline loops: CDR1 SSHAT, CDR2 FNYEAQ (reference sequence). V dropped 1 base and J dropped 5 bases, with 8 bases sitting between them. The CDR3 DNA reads TGTGCCAGCAGCTTAGAGGGGAGGGAGACCCAGTACTTC. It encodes CASSLEGRETQYF.

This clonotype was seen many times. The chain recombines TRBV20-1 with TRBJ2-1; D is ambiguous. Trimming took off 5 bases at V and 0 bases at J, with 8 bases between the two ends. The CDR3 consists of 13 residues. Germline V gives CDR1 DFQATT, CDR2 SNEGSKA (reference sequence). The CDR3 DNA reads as TGCAGTGCTGGCTCTAGCTCCTACAATGAGCAGTTCTTC. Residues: CSAGSSSYNEQFF.

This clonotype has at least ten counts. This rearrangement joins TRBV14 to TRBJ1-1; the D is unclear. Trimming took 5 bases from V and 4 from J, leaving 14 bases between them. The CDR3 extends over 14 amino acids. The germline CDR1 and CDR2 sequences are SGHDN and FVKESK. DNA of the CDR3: TGTGCCAGCAGCAGACAAATCGTGAGCACTGAAGCTTTCTTT. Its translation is CASSRQIVSTEAFF.

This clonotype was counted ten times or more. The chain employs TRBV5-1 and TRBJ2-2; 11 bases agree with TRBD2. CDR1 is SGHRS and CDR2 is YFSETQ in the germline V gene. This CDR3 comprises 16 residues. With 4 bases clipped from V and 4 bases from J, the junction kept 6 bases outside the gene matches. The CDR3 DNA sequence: TGCGCCAGCAGCCCACTAGCGGGAGAACTCACCGGGGAGCTGTTTTTT. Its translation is CASSPLAGELTGELFF. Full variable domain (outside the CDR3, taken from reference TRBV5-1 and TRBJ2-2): KAGVTQTPRYLIKTRGQQVTLSCSPISGHRSVSWYQQTPGQGLQFLFEYFSETQRNKGNFPGRFSGRQFSNSRSEMNVSTLELGDSALYLCASSPLAGELTGELFFGEGSRLTVL.

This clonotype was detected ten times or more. This CDR3 is CASSGLAGGQKVGDTQYF. The DNA of the CDR3 is TGTGCCAGCAGCGGGCTAGCGGGGGGCCAAAAAGTAGGCGATACGCAGTATTTT. This chain joins TRBV3-1 and TRBJ2-3; 11 nucleotides match TRBD2. V lost 5 bases to trimming and J lost 6 bases; unmatched junction nucleotides: 16. This CDR3 spans 18 amino acids. Germline lookup yields CDR1 LGHDT and CDR2 YNNKEL (reference sequence).

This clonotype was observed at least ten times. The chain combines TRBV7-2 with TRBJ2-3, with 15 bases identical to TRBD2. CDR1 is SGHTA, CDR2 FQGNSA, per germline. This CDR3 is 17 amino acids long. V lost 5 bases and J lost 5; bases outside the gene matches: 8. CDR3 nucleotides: TGTGCCAGCAGCCCCCGGACTAGCGGGGGGGCTGGAGATACGCAGTATTTT. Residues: CASSPRTSGGAGDTQYF.

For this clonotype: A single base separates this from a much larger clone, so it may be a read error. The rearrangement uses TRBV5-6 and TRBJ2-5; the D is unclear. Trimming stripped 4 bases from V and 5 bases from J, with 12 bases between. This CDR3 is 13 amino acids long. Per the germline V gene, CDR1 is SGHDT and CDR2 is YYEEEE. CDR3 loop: CASSQERVETQYF. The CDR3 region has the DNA TGTGCCAGCAGCCAGGAAAGGGTTGAGACCCAGTACTTC.

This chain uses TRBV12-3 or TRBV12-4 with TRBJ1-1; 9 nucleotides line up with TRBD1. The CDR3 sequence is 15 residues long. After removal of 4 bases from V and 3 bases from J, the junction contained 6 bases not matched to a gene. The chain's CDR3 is CASSSPGQGHTEAFF. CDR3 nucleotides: TGTGCCAGCAGTTCTCCCGGACAGGGGCACACTGAAGCTTTCTTT.

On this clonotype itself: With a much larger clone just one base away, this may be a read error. CDR3 in DNA: TGCAGTGCTCATGGGACAGGAACAGTCGGTACGCAGTATTTT. Translating it yields CSAHGTGTVGTQYF. The chain is built from TRBV20-1 and TRBJ2-3, with 8 bases lining up with TRBD1. V lost 5 bases and J lost 8; bases outside the gene matches: 12. This CDR3 is built from 14 residues. Germline V gives CDR1 DFQATT, CDR2 SNEGSKA (reference sequence).

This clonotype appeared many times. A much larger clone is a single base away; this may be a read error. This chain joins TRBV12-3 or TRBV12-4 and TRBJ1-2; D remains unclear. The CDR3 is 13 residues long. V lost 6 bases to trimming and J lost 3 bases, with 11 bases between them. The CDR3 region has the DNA TGTGCCAGCAGCTTTGGAACCTACTATGGCTACACCTTC. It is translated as CASSFGTYYGYTF.

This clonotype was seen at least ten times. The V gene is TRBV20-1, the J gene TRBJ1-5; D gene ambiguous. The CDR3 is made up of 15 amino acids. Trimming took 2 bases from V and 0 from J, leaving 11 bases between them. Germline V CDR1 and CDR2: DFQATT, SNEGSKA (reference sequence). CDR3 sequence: CSARWALYSNQPQHF. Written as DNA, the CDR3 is TGCAGTGCTAGATGGGCCCTTTATAGCAATCAGCCCCAGCATTTT.

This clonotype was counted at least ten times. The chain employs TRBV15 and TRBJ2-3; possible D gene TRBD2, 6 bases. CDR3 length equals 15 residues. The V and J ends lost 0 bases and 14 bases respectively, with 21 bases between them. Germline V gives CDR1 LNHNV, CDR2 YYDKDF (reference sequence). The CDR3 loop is CATSRDKVQTSPLYF. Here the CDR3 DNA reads TGTGCCACCAGCAGAGATAAGGTGCAGACTAGTCCTTTGTATTTT.

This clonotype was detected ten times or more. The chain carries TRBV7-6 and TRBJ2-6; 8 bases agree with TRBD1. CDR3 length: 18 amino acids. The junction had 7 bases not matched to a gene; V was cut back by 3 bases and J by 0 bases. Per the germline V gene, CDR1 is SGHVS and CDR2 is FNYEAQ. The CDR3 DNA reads TGTGCCAGCAGCTTGGGACAGGCTCGTTTCTCTGGGGCCAACGTCCTGACTTTC. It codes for CASSLGQARFSGANVLTF.

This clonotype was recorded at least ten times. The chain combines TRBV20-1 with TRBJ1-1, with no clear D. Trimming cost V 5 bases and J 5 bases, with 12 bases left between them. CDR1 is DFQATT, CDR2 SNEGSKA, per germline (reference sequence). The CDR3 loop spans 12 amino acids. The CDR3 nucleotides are TGCAGTGCTTACCGGCTTGGGACTGAAGCTTTCTTT. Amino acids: CSAYRLGTEAFF.

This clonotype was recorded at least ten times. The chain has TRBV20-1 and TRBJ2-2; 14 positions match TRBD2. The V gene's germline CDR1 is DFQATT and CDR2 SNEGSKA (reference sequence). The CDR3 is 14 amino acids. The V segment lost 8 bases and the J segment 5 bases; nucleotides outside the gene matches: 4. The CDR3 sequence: CSSRTSGGTGELFF. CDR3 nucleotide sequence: TGCAGTTCTCGGACTAGCGGGGGGACCGGGGAGCTGTTTTTT.

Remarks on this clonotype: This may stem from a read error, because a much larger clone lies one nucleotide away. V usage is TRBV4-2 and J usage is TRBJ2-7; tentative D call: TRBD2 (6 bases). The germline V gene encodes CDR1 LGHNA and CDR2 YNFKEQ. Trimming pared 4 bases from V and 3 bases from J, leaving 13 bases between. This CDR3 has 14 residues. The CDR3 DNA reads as TGTGCCAGCAGCCCGACTAGAGACAACTACGAGCAGTACTTC. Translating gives CASSPTRDNYEQYF.

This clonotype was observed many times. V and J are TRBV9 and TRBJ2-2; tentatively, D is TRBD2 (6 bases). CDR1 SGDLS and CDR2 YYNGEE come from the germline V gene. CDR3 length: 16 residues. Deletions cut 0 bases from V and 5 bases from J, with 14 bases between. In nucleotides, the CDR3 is TGTGCCAGCAGCGTAGCCGGGGGTGGATGGACCGGGGAGCTGTTTTTT. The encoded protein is CASSVAGGGWTGELFF.

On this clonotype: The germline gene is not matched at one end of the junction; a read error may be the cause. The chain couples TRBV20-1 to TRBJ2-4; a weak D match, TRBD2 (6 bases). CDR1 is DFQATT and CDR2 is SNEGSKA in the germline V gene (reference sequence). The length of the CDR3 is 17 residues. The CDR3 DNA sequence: TGCAGTGCTAGAGATCGGCATGGGGTGGGAGGAAAAAAAATTCAGTACTTC. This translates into CSARDRHGVGGKKIQYF.

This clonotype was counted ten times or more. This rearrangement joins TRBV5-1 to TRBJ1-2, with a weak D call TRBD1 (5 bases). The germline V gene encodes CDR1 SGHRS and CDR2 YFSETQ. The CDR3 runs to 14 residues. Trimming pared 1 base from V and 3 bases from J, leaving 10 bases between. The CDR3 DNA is TGCGCCAGCAGCTTGATTGGGGACTACTATGGCTACACCTTC. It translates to CASSLIGDYYGYTF.

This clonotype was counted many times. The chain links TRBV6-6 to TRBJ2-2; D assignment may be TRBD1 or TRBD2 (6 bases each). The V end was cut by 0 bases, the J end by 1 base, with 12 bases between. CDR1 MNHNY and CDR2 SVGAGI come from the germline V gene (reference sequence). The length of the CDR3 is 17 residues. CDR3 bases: TGTGCCAGCAGTTACTCGGGGGGCCGGTTGAACACCGGGGAGCTGTTTTTT. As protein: CASSYSGGRLNTGELFF.

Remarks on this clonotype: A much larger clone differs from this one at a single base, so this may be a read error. The CDR3: CASTEGGTGAKVLTF. The CDR3 DNA reads as TGTGCCAGCACCGAGGGGGGTACTGGGGCCAAAGTCCTGACTTTC. The V gene is TRBV6-1, the J gene TRBJ2-6; the D call may be TRBD1 or TRBD2 (6 bases each). The germline V gene encodes CDR1 MNHNS and CDR2 SASEGT. The CDR3 is 15 residues long.

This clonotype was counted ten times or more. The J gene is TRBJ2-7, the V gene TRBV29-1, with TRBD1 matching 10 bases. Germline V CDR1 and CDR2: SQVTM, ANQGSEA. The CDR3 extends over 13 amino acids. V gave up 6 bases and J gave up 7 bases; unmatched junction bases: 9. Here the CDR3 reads CSVPGQGLEEQYF. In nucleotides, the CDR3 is TGCAGCGTCCCGGGACAGGGGCTGGAGGAGCAGTACTTC.